This T cell receptor (beta chain) was captured in a study of T cell responses to AZD1222 COVID-19 vaccine. Second-dose intervals of approximately 4 or approximately 12 weeks were pooled. Regarding the study as a whole: CD4 TCRs linked to vaccination spanned spike, dominating at 160-218 and 743-854. Repertoire collection took place solely once the T cell response had peaked. Spike-specific TCR breadth and depth rose after two AZD1222 doses.

On this clone: Its antigen is undetermined.

CDR1 SEHNR and CDR2 FQNEAQ come from the germline V gene (reference sequence). V gave up 5 bases and J gave up 0 bases; unmatched junction bases: 3. This CDR3 is 15 amino acids long. Here immunoSEQ multiplex PCR was the method, and the copy in TCRdb shows in-frame clones only, minus some. The sample lists more than 150,000 clones, 70% to 90% occurring once. The TCR sequence derives from an adult who received the AZD1222 COVID-19 vaccine. The specimen comprised peripheral blood, sampled 28 days after the second AZD1222 dose. The chain links TRBV7-9 to TRBJ2-3, with 9 bases aligning to TRBD1. The CDR3 region has the DNA TGTGCCAGCAGCATGGGACAGGGAAGCACAGATACGCAGTATTTT. Its protein is CASSMGQGSTDTQYF.